The next 12 T cell receptor beta chains were all read from a single sample in a study of T cells after yellow fever vaccination. TCRdb ran MiXCR on the 5' RACE reads and lists one entry per CDR3 protein. The table records some 320,000 distinct CDR3 sequences, approximately 4.3% of them present only once. This material consisted of PBMCs, taken 15 days after the yellow fever booster vaccination. Receptors originate from a man aged 18-30 years who received the YFV17D yellow fever vaccine.

This clonotype was observed at least ten times. Here the CDR3 DNA reads TGTGCCAGCAGCTTGGAGGGAGGGGCCTATGGCTACACCTTC. Its protein is CASSLEGGAYGYTF. This rearrangement joins TRBV5-6 to TRBJ1-2; TRBD1 might be the D (5 bases). The V gene's germline CDR1 is SGHDT and CDR2 YYEEEE. The V end lost 0 bases, the J end lost 4 bases, and 10 bases lay between the germline ends. CDR3 size: 14 residues.

This clonotype was recorded many times. The chain links TRBV6-5 to TRBJ2-3; D is possibly TRBD1 or TRBD2 (5 bases each). Germline CDR1 MNHEY, CDR2 SVGAGI. V dropped 4 bases and J dropped 5 bases, with 13 bases sitting between them. The CDR3 has 14 residues. The CDR3 nucleotides read TGTGCCAGCAGTTTAAACGGGGCCCAAGATACGCAGTATTTT. This translates into CASSLNGAQDTQYF.

The rearrangement joins TRBV7-7 to TRBJ2-1, with 10 bases fitting TRBD1. Germline assignment: CDR1 SSHAT and CDR2 FNYEAQ (reference sequence). With 0 bases clipped from V and 9 bases from J, the junction kept 5 bases outside the gene matches. The CDR3 contains 15 residues. CDR3 sequence reads: CASSLAGTGVSEQFF. CDR3 nucleotide sequence: TGTGCCAGCAGCTTAGCCGGGACAGGGGTCAGTGAGCAGTTCTTC.

The V call is TRBV18, the J call TRBJ2-3; 14 bases match TRBD2. This CDR3 is built from 17 residues. Trimming removed 2 bases from V and 7 bases from J; junction bases left unmatched: 8. CDR1 and CDR2 (germline): KGHSH, LQKENI. The CDR3 reads CASSPYRLAGGPNTQYF. The DNA for the CDR3 is TGTGCCAGCTCACCATATCGACTAGCGGGGGGGCCAAATACGCAGTATTTT.

This clonotype appeared many times. The chain has TRBV15 and TRBJ2-7; TRBD2 aligns across 9 bases. Germline CDR1 LNHNV, CDR2 YYDKDF (reference sequence). The junction had 3 bases not matched to a gene; V was cut back by 1 base and J by 2 bases. This CDR3 comprises 15 residues. The CDR3 sequence is CATSRGLAETYEQYF. In nucleotides, the CDR3 is TGTGCCACCAGCAGAGGACTAGCGGAAACCTACGAGCAGTACTTC.

This clonotype has just a few counts. J is TRBJ1-2 and V is TRBV5-1; no clear D gene. The CDR3 contains 14 residues. The germline gives CDR1 SGHRS, CDR2 YFSETQ. V was clipped by 0 bases and J by 0 bases, with 6 bases between them. CDR3 DNA sequence: TGCGCCAGCAGCTTGGAGACCTCTAACTATGGCTACACCTTC. Protein: CASSLETSNYGYTF.

This clonotype was detected many times. The V gene is TRBV9, the J gene TRBJ2-7; 8 positions agree with TRBD1. Germline V lookup: CDR1 SGDLS, CDR2 YYNGEE. This CDR3 has 14 residues. V dropped 4 bases and J dropped 4; count of bases not matched to a gene: 7. The CDR3 DNA follows: TGTGCCAGCAGCCCCGAGGACAGGGCGTACGAGCAGTACTTC. It codes for CASSPEDRAYEQYF. The full variable domain, in which reference TRBV9 and TRBJ2-7 provide the parts outside the CDR3, is DSGVTQTPKHLITATGQRVTLRCSPRSGDLSVYWYQQSLDQGLQFLIQYYNGEERAKGNILERFSAQQFPDLHSELNLSSLELGDSALYFCASSPEDRAYEQYFGPGTRLTVT.

This clonotype has ten or more counts. The chain couples TRBV15 to TRBJ2-1, with D possibly being TRBD1 (6 bases). V was clipped by 1 base and J by 7 bases, with 8 bases between them. The CDR3 totals 13 residues. CDR1 is LNHNV, CDR2 YYDKDF, per germline (reference sequence). The CDR3 DNA follows: TGTGCCACCAGCAGAGTCCAGGGGAATGAGCAGTTCTTC. Translation gives CATSRVQGNEQFF.

This clonotype was counted a few times. The V call is TRBV20-1, the J call TRBJ1-1; D not certain. Trimming left V 5 bases short and J 1 base short, with 5 bases between. Germline assignment: CDR1 DFQATT and CDR2 SNEGSKA (reference sequence). The CDR3 covers 11 residues. This chain's CDR3 is CSASGNTEAFF. DNA for the CDR3: TGCAGTGCTTCGGGGAACACTGAAGCTTTCTTT.

The chain carries TRBV11-2 and TRBJ1-2, with a weak D call TRBD1 (5 bases). The germline V gene has CDR1 SGHAT and CDR2 FQNNGV. The CDR3 totals 13 residues. Trimming took 1 base from V and 7 from J, leaving 10 bases between them. The CDR3 is CASSLARDTGYTF. CDR3 DNA sequence: TGTGCCAGCAGCTTAGCCAGGGATACTGGCTACACCTTC.

The gene calls are TRBV7-2 and TRBJ2-7; 8 positions agree with TRBD2. CDR1 SGHTA and CDR2 FQGNSA come from the germline V gene. The CDR3 covers 15 residues. The V and J ends lost 2 bases and 6 bases, in that order; junction bases with no gene match: 9. The CDR3 spells CASSLMSGGPSEQYF. The CDR3, as DNA: TGTGCCAGCAGCTTAATGTCGGGGGGGCCTTCCGAGCAGTACTTC.

This clonotype was detected only a few times. The rearrangement joins TRBV10-3 to TRBJ1-1, with 10 bases lining up with TRBD1. In germline, CDR1 is ENHRY, CDR2 SYGVKD. Unmatched junction bases numbered 6, after V lost 10 bases and J lost 4 bases. This CDR3 comprises 13 residues. CDR3: CATVTGGGTEAFF. The DNA of the CDR3 is TGTGCCACCGTGACAGGGGGCGGCACTGAAGCTTTCTTT.